This TCR beta chain was recovered during a study of blood T cell repertoires in COVID-19. On the study more broadly: Specimens from acute and convalescent COVID-19 originated in the United States, Italy and Spain.

Authors' analysis steps: Nucleated cell counts were estimated from reference gene primer amplification. Sequencing used immunoSEQ multiplex PCR; TCRdb keeps in-frame clones, though not all of them. That table furnishes V, J and clone size, whereas the DNA furnished D and trimming. The sample yields under 250,000 clones, 92% seen once. The germline CDR1 and CDR2 sequences are SEHNR and FQNEAQ (reference sequence). The CDR3 has 16 residues. V was pared by 5 bases and J by 1 base, with 8 bases of the junction left unmatched. Input material: peripheral blood. The origin of this receptor is a man aged 25-40 years with acute or convalescent COVID-19. V usage is TRBV7-9 and J usage is TRBJ2-5, with TRBD2 matching over 9 bases. The CDR3 bases are TGTGCCAGCAGCCCACAAGCGGGAGGCTCCCAAGAGACCCAGTACTTC. Protein product: CASSPQAGGSQETQYF.